This T cell receptor beta chain was profiled in a study of blood T cell repertoires in COVID-19. Overall study: The origin of the acute and convalescent COVID-19 samples was the United States, Italy and Spain. The cDNA or gDNA used as material had been derived from T cells, B-cell-depleted T cells, or PBMCs.

CDR1 is MNHNS, CDR2 SASEGT, per germline. The CDR3 contains 14 residues. Trimming removed 3 bases from V and 4 bases from J, with 12 bases in between. Study members were between 18 and 89 years old and lived in approximately 25 US regions. Exposed enrollees had met someone with a PCR-confirmed or clinician-diagnosed COVID-19 case at some point within the 2 weeks before study entry. Some clones are missing from TCRdb's copy, which holds only in-frame ones; the method was immunoSEQ multiplex PCR. The sample consists of around 400,000 clones, 70% to 90% of them appearing once. Sample: PBMCs or T cells enriched from blood (not recorded which). The receptor's source is a woman younger than 35 who had been exposed to COVID-19. The chain is built from TRBV6-1 and TRBJ1-1; D remains unclear. CDR3 amino acids: CASSDPPRGTEAFF. Written as DNA, the CDR3 is TGTGCCAGCAGTGACCCCCCACGGGGCACTGAAGCTTTCTTT.